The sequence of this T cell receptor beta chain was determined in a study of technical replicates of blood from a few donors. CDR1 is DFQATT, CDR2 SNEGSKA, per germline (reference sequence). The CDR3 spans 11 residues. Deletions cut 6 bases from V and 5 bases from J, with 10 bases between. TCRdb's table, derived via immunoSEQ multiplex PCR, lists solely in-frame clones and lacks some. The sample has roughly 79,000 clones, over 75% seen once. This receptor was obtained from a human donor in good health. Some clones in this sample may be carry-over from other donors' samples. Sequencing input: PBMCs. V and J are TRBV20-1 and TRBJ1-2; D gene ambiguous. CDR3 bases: TGCAGTGCCCACGACAAGTATGGCTACACCTTC. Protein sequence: CSAHDKYGYTF.